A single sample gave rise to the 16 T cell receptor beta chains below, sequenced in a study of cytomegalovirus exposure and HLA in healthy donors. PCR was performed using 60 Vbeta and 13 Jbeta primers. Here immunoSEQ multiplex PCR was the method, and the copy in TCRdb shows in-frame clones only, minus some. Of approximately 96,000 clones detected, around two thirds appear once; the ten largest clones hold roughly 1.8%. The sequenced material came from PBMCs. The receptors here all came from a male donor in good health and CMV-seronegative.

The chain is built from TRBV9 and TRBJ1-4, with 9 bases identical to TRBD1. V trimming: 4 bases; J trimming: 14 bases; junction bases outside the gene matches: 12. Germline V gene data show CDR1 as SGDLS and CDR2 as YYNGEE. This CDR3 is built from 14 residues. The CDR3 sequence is CASSPSGQGSGLFF. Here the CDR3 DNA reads TGTGCCAGCAGCCCCTCGGGACAGGGTTCGGGCCTGTTTTTT. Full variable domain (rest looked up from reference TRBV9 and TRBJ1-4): DSGVTQTPKHLITATGQRVTLRCSPRSGDLSVYWYQQSLDQGLQFLIQYYNGEERAKGNILERFSAQQFPDLHSELNLSSLELGDSALYFCASSPSGQGSGLFFGSGTQLSVL.

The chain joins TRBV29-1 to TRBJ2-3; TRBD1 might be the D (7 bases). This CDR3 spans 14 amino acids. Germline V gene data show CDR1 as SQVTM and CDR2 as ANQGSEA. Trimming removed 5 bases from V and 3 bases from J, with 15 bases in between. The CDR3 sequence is CSVRSGGGTDTQYF. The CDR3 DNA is TGCAGCGTTCGTTCAGGGGGAGGTACAGATACGCAGTATTTT.

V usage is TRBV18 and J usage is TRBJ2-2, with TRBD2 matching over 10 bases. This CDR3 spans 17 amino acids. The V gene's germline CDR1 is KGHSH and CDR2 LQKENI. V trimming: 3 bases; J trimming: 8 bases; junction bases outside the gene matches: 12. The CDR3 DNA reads TGTGCCAGCTCACCTCTCCGGGTACTAGCGGGATCTGGGGAGCTGTTTTTT. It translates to CASSPLRVLAGSGELFF. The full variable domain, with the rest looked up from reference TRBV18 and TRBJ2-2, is NAGVMQNPRHLVRRRGQEARLRCSPMKGHSHVYWYRQLPEEGLKFMVYLQKENIIDESGMPKERFSAEFPKEGPSILRIQQVVRGDSAAYFCASSPLRVLAGSGELFFGEGSRLTVL.

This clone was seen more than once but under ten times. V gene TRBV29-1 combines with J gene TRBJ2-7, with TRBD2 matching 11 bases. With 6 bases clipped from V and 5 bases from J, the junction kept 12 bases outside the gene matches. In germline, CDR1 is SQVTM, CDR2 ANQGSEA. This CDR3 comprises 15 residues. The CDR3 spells CSVAPTSGRDHEQYF. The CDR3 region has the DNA TGCAGCGTGGCGCCAACTAGCGGGAGAGATCACGAGCAGTACTTC.

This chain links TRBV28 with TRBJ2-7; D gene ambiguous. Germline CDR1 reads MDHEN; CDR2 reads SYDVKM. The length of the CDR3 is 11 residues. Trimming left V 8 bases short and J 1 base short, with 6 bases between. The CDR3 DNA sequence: TGTGCCAGCTCCGAGTCCTACGAGCAGTACTTC. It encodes CASSESYEQYF.

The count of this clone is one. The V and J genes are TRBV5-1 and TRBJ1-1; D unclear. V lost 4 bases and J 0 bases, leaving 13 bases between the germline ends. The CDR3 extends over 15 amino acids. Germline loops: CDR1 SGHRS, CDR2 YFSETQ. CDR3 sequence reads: CASSKKGDLNTEAFF. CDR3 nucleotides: TGCGCCAGCAGCAAAAAGGGAGATTTGAACACTGAAGCTTTCTTT.

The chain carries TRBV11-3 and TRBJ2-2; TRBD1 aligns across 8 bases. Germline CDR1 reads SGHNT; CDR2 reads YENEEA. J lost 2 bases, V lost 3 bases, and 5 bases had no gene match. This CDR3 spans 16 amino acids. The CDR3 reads CASSFSGTGNTGELFF. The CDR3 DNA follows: TGTGCCAGCAGCTTCTCCGGGACAGGAAACACCGGGGAGCTGTTTTTT.

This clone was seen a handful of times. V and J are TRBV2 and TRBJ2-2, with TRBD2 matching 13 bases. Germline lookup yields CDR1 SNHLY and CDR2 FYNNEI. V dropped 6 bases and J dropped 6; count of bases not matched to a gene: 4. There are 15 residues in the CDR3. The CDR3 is CASSTSGRAAGELFF. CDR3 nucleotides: TGTGCCAGCAGCACTAGCGGGAGGGCCGCCGGGGAGCTGTTTTTT.

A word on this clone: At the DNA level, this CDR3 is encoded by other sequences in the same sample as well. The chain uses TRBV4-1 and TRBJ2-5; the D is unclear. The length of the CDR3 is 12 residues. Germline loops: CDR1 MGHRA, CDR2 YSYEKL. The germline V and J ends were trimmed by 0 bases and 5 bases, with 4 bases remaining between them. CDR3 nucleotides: TGCGCCAGCAGCCAAGATCGGGAGACCCAGTACTTC. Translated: CASSQDRETQYF.

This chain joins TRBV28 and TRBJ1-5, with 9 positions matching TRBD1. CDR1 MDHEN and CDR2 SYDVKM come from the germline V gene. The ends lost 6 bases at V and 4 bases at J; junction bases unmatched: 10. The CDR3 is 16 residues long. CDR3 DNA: TGTGCCAGCAGACACAGGGGGCTGACAACTAATCAGCCCCAGCATTTT. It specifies CASRHRGLTTNQPQHF.

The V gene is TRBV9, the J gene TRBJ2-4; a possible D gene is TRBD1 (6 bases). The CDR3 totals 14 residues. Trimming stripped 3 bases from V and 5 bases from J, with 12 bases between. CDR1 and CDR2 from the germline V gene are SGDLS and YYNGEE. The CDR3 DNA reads TGTGCCAGCAGCGGCTCTGGGGGCCAAAACATTCAGTACTTC. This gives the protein CASSGSGGQNIQYF. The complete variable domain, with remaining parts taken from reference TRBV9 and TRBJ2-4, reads DSGVTQTPKHLITATGQRVTLRCSPRSGDLSVYWYQQSLDQGLQFLIQYYNGEERAKGNILERFSAQQFPDLHSELNLSSLELGDSALYFCASSGSGGQNIQYFGAGTRLSVL.

CDR3 amino acids: CASSLRWDSLLYEQYF. CDR3 nucleotides: TGTGCCAGCAGCTTAAGGTGGGACAGCCTTCTCTACGAGCAGTACTTC. This sequence joins TRBV11-2 and TRBJ2-7; 7 bases align to TRBD1. CDR3 size: 16 residues. V shed 2 bases and J 3 bases; nucleotides not matched to a gene: 10. Germline assignment: CDR1 SGHAT and CDR2 FQNNGV. The full variable domain, with the rest looked up from reference TRBV11-2 and TRBJ2-7, is EAGVAQSPRYKIIEKRQSVAFWCNPISGHATLYWYQQILGQGPKLLIQFQNNGVVDDSQLPKDRFSAERLKGVDSTLKIQPAKLEDSAVYLCASSLRWDSLLYEQYFGPGTRLTVT.

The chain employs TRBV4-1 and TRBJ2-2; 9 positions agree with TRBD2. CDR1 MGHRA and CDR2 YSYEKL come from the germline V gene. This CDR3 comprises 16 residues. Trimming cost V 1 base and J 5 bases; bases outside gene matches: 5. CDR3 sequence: CASSQGGSGGTGELFF. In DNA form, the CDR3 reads TGCGCCAGCAGCCAAGGGGGGAGCGGGGGGACCGGGGAGCTGTTTTTT.

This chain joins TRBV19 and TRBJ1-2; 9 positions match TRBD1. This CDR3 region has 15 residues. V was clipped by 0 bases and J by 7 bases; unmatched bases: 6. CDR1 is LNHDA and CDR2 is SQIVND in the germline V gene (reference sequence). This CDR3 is CASSIEPDRGSGYTF. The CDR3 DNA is TGTGCCAGTAGTATAGAACCGGACAGGGGTAGTGGCTACACCTTC.

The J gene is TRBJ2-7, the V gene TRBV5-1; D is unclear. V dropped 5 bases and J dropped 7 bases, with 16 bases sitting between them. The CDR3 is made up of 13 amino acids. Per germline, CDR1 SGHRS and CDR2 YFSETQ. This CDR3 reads CASSSDTYLEQYF. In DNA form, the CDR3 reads TGCGCCAGCAGTTCCGACACTTATTTAGAGCAGTACTTC.

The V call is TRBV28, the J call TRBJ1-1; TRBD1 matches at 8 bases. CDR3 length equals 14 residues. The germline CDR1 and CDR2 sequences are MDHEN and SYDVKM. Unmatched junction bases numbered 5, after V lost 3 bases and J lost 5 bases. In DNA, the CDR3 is TGTGCCAGCAGTTTGCGACAGGGGTTTACTGAAGCTTTCTTT. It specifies CASSLRQGFTEAFF.